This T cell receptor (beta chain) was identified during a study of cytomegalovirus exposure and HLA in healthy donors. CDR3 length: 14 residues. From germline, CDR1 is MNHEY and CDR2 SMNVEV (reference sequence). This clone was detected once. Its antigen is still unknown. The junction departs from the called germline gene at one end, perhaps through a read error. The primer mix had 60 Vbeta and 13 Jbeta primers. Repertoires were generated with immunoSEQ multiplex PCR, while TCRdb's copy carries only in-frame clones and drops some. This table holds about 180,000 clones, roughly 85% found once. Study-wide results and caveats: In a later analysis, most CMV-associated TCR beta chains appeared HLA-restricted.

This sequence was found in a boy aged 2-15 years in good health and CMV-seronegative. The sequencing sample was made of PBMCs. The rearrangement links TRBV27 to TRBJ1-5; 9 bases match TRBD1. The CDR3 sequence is CASSFTGGNQPQHF. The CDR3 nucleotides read TGTGCCAGCAGCTTTACAGGGGGCAACCAGCCCCAGCATTTT.